This T cell receptor beta chain was documented in a study of Tregs in tolerant kidney transplant recipients. Study findings and constraints: Nucleotide sequences could not be compared across some patients' samples due to primer changes.

Method: immunoSEQ multiplex PCR; TCRdb's copy keeps in-frame clones and lacks some. The repertoire holds about 81,000 clones, with more than 85% as singletons. Points on this clone: The antigen is not known.

Related graft donors supplied nonmyeloablative bone marrow transplants, and mixed chimerism was transient. Thawed PBMCs were FACS-sorted into unstimulated CD4+CD25+CD127- regulatory T cells, CD4+CD25- non-regulatory cells, CD4 and CD8 cells. The CDR3 spans 16 residues. This chain connects TRBV21-1 to TRBJ2-5; the DNA was not compared with TRBD1, the D call given in the table. TRBV21-1 has pseudogene status. The source is a human patient who received a combined kidney and bone marrow transplant. The graft donor may have contributed some T cells. The sample in question was CD4+ T cells from blood (PBMCs), obtained 24 months after the transplant. The CDR3 region is CASTLVGQGPTETQYF. The DNA of the CDR3 is TGTGCCAGCACCCTAGTAGGACAGGGACCAACAGAGACCCAGTACTTC.